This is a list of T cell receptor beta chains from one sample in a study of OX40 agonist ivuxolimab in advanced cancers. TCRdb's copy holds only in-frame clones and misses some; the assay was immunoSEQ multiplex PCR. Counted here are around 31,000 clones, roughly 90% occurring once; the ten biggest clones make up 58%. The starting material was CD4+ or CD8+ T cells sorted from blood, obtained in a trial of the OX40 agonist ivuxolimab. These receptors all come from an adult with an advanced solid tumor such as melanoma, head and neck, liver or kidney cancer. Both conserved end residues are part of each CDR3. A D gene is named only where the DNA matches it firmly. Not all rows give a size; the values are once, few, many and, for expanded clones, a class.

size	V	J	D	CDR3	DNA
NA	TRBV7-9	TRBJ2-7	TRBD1	CASSLVGQASSYEQYF	TGTGCCAGCAGCTTAGTGGGACAGGCGAGCTCCTACGAGCAGTACTTC
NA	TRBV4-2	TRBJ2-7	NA	CASSQGDNEQYF	TGTGCCAGCAGCCAAGGGGACAACGAGCAGTACTTC
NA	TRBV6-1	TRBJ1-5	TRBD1	CASSDATGPNRPQHF	TGTGCCAGCAGTGATGCGACAGGGCCCAATCGGCCCCAGCATTTT
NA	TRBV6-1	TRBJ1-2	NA	CASGPGYGYTF	TGTGCCAGCGGACCGGGCTATGGCTACACCTTC
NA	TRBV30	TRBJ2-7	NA	CAWILGPEQYF	TGTGCCTGGATATTAGGGCCCGAGCAGTACTTC
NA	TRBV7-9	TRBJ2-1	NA	CASSPDSHNEQFF	TGTGCCAGCAGCCCAGACAGCCACAATGAGCAGTTCTTC
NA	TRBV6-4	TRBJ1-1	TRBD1	CASSLTGGTEAFF	TGTGCCAGCAGTCTTACAGGGGGCACTGAAGCTTTCTTT
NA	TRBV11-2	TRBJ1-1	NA	CASSLGRGATEAFF	TGTGCCAGCAGCTTAGGTCGGGGTGCCACTGAAGCTTTCTTT
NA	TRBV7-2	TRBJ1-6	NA	CASRQDQLNSPLHF	TGCGCCAGCAGACAAGATCAGCTTAATTCACCCCTCCACTTT
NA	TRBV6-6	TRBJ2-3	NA	CASTPETDTQYF	TGTGCCAGCACACCAGAGACAGATACGCAGTATTTT
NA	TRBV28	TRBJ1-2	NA	CASSPLTGNYGYTF	TGTGCCAGCAGTCCCCTCACAGGGAACTATGGCTACACCTTC
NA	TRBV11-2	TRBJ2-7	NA	CASSLSGADEQYF	TGTGCCAGCAGCTTATCGGGGGCCGACGAGCAGTACTTC
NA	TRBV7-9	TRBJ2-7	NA	CASSFPSDYEQYF	TGTGCCAGCAGCTTCCCGTCGGATTACGAGCAGTACTTC
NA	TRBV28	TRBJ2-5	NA	CASSLSGPTYF	TGTGCCAGCAGTTTATCGGGTCCTACGTACTTC
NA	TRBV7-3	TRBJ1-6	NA	CASSYTPEQPSYSYNSPLHF	TGTGCCAGCAGCTATACCCCGGAGCAACCCAGTTACTCCTATAATTCACCCCTCCACTTT
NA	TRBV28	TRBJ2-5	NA	CASSFTSQETQYF	TGTGCCAGCAGTTTCACTAGTCAAGAGACCCAGTACTTC
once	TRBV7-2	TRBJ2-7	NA	CASSFDSYEQYF	TGTGCCAGCAGCTTCGACAGCTACGAGCAGTACTTC
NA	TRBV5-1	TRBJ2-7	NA	CASSSEGGHEQYF	TGCGCCAGCAGCTCTGAAGGGGGGCACGAGCAGTACTTC
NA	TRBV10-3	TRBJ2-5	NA	CAISESQEEETQYF	TGTGCCATCAGTGAGTCCCAGGAGGAAGAGACCCAGTACTTC
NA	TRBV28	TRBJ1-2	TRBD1	CASSITGGRDGYTF	TGTGCCAGCAGTATAACAGGGGGGAGGGATGGCTACACCTTC
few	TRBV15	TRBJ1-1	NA	CATSRDLVEAFF	TGTGCCACCAGCAGAGATTTGGTTGAGGCTTTCTTT
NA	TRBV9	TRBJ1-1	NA	CASSTQGLMNTEAFF	TGTGCCAGCAGCACTCAGGGATTGATGAACACTGAAGCTTTCTTT
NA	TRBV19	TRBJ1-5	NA	CASSIASDGRNQPQHF	TGTGCCAGTAGTATAGCTTCGGACGGGCGCAATCAGCCCCAGCATTTT
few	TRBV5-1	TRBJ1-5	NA	CASSLEAQPQHF	TGCGCCAGCAGCTTGGAGGCTCAGCCCCAGCATTTT
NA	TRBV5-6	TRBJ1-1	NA	CASSLWGARSEAFF	TGTGCCAGCAGCTTGTGGGGCGCGAGGTCTGAAGCTTTCTTT
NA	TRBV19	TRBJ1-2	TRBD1	CASSGTGIDYGYTF	TGTGCCAGCTCCGGGACAGGGATTGACTATGGCTACACCTTC
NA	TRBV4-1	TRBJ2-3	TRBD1	CASSLLGGEMTDTQYF	TGCGCCAGCAGCCTTCTAGGGGGCGAAATGACAGATACGCAGTATTTT
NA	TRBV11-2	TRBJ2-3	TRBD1	CASSLTGGDTQYF	TGTGCCAGCAGCCTAACAGGGGGGGATACGCAGTATTTT
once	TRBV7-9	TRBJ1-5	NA	CASSLGGLESNQPQHF	TGTGCCAGCAGCTTAGGTGGTTTGGAAAGCAATCAGCCCCAGCATTTT
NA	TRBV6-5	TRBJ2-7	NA	CASGLLEQYF	TGTGCCAGCGGGCTCCTAGAGCAGTACTTC
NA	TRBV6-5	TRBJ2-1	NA	CASSLGYNEQFF	TGTGCCAGCAGTTTAGGGTACAATGAGCAGTTCTTC
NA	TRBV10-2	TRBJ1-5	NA	CASGPPGQPQHF	TGCGCCAGCGGACCCCCCGGGCAGCCCCAGCATTTT
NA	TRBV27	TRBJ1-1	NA	CASSLAGVGEAFF	TGTGCCAGCAGTTTAGCCGGAGTAGGTGAAGCTTTCTTT
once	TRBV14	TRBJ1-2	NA	CASSQDATASEGYTF	TGTGCCAGCAGCCAAGATGCGACAGCCTCGGAAGGCTACACCTTC
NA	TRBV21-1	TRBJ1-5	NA	CASLGSDQPQHF	TGTGCCAGCCTCGGGAGCGACCAGCCCCAGCATTTT
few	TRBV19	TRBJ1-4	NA	CASSIEAGANEKLFF	TGTGCCAGTAGTATAGAAGCGGGGGCTAATGAAAAACTGTTTTTT
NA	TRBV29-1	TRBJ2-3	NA	CSVEDLSDTQYF	TGCAGCGTTGAAGATTTGTCCGATACGCAGTATTTT
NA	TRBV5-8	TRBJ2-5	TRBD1	CASSLERPGQGASGETQYF	TGTGCCAGCAGCTTGGAACGCCCCGGACAGGGGGCTAGCGGAGAGACCCAGTACTTC
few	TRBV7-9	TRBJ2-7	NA	CASSLEGLYEQYF	TGTGCCAGCAGCTTAGAGGGGCTCTACGAGCAGTACTTC
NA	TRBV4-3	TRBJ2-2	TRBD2	CASSQEFPGGNTGELFF	TGCGCCAGCAGCCAAGAATTTCCGGGGGGAAACACCGGGGAGCTGTTTTTT
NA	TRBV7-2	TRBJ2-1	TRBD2	CASSLDMTGGRAEQFF	TGTGCCAGCAGCTTAGATATGACGGGGGGAAGGGCTGAGCAGTTCTTC
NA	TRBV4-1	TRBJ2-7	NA	CASSQHTRDPSRAEQYF	TGCGCCAGCAGCCAACACACGAGGGACCCGTCGCGGGCCGAGCAGTACTTC
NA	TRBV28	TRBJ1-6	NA	CASSWFRGSFSPLHF	TGTGCCAGCAGTTGGTTTCGGGGATCCTTTTCACCCCTCCACTTT
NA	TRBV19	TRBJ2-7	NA	CASSPTPGATHEQYF	TGTGCCAGTAGTCCGACCCCGGGCGCCACCCACGAGCAGTACTTC
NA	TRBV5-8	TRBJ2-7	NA	CASSPESLTTYEQYF	TGTGCCAGCAGCCCAGAGTCGCTAACCACCTACGAGCAGTACTTC
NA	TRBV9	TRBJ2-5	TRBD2	CASSEVAGYQETQYF	TGTGCCAGCAGCGAGGTAGCGGGGTACCAAGAGACCCAGTACTTC
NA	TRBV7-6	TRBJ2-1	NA	CASSLYTSYNEQFF	TGTGCCAGCAGCTTATATACTTCTTACAATGAGCAGTTCTTC
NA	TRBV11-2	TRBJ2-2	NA	CASSTLALLTGELFF	TGTGCCAGCAGCACCCTAGCGCTCCTAACCGGGGAGCTGTTTTTT